Listed below are T cell receptor beta chains from one sample, sequenced in a study of T cell repertoires in cytomegalovirus infection. Via MiXCR, TCRdb re-called the reads, giving one row per CDR3 protein. Of some 180,000 distinct CDR3 sequences in the sample, approximately 18% were seen once. Material for sequencing was CD8+ T cells from PBMCs. The receptor source for this set is a human donor in good health (CMV status not recorded). Some clones in this sample may be carry-over from other donors' samples. Each CDR3 is given with its conserved first and last residue.

j_gene: TRBJ1-5; v_gene: TRBV5-6; CDR3aa: CASSSLDRSNQPQHF
j_gene: TRBJ2-3; v_gene: TRBV5-6; CDR3aa: CASSAGGADTQYF
j_gene: TRBJ1-1; v_gene: TRBV12-3/TRBV12-4; CDR3aa: CASRLTEEAFF
j_gene: TRBJ1-5; v_gene: TRBV5-1; CDR3aa: CASSLHPGQNQPQHF
j_gene: TRBJ1-2; v_gene: TRBV12-3/TRBV12-4; CDR3aa: CASSLGQSYTF
j_gene: TRBJ2-3; v_gene: TRBV29-1; CDR3aa: CSALPRAGAPDTQYF
j_gene: TRBJ1-5; v_gene: TRBV7-8; CDR3aa: CASSGQGDQPQHF
j_gene: TRBJ1-5; v_gene: TRBV7-2; CDR3aa: CASSPPGSFNSNQPQHF
j_gene: TRBJ2-3; v_gene: TRBV6-5; CDR3aa: CASSPKQGLPDTQYF
j_gene: TRBJ2-1; v_gene: TRBV20-1; CDR3aa: CSALSPRVNEQFF
j_gene: TRBJ2-5; v_gene: TRBV6-5; CDR3aa: CASSYASGGRGETQYF
j_gene: TRBJ2-3; v_gene: TRBV9; CDR3aa: CASSGTSGQPRRDTQYF
j_gene: TRBJ1-1; v_gene: TRBV11-1; CDR3aa: CASRDKRYTEAFF
j_gene: TRBJ2-7; v_gene: TRBV7-9; CDR3aa: CASSLSDRAYEQYF
j_gene: TRBJ1-2; v_gene: TRBV19; CDR3aa: CASTGEDYRLAGENGYTF
j_gene: TRBJ2-7; v_gene: TRBV7-2; CDR3aa: CASSLRDRAYVHEQYF
j_gene: TRBJ2-2; v_gene: TRBV30; CDR3aa: CAWGLESGELFF
j_gene: TRBJ2-3; v_gene: TRBV7-3; CDR3aa: CASSLELAGVSDTQYF
j_gene: TRBJ1-1; v_gene: TRBV2; CDR3aa: CASPIPENTEAFF
j_gene: TRBJ2-4; v_gene: TRBV14; CDR3aa: CASSPRDGRNIQYF
j_gene: TRBJ2-1; v_gene: TRBV5-5; CDR3aa: CASSGQTYNEQFF
j_gene: TRBJ1-2; v_gene: TRBV7-2; CDR3aa: CASSSNLDRANYGYTF
j_gene: TRBJ2-1; v_gene: TRBV6-5; CDR3aa: CASSYSFFASGGTNEQFF
j_gene: TRBJ1-1; v_gene: TRBV4-3; CDR3aa: CASSPSLQGPTSDTEAFF
j_gene: TRBJ1-4; v_gene: TRBV7-9; CDR3aa: CASRSRASPEKLFF
j_gene: TRBJ1-2; v_gene: TRBV20-1; CDR3aa: CSARGGINYGYTF
j_gene: TRBJ2-3; v_gene: TRBV10-3; CDR3aa: CAISESWASADTQYF
j_gene: TRBJ2-2; v_gene: TRBV6-5; CDR3aa: CASSYLTGELFF
j_gene: TRBJ2-2; v_gene: TRBV7-9; CDR3aa: CASSTRQGDNTGELFF
j_gene: TRBJ2-6; v_gene: TRBV7-2; CDR3aa: CASSLVVYSGANVLTF
j_gene: TRBJ1-5; v_gene: TRBV28; CDR3aa: CASLTGWEPQHF
j_gene: TRBJ2-3; v_gene: TRBV6-6; CDR3aa: CASSYSEGLTDTQYF
j_gene: TRBJ2-2; v_gene: TRBV5-1; CDR3aa: CASSIFPGQGILKNTGELFF
j_gene: TRBJ2-2; v_gene: TRBV28; CDR3aa: CASSFPRQGGTGELFF
j_gene: TRBJ2-2; v_gene: TRBV5-1; CDR3aa: CASSLTGTENTGELFF
j_gene: TRBJ1-5; v_gene: TRBV15; CDR3aa: CATSGPDRGFNQPQHF
j_gene: TRBJ2-7; v_gene: TRBV12-3/TRBV12-4; CDR3aa: CASSFGGASYEQYF
j_gene: TRBJ1-2; v_gene: TRBV6-2/TRBV6-3; CDR3aa: CASSYSAGADGYTF
j_gene: TRBJ1-2; v_gene: TRBV12-3/TRBV12-4; CDR3aa: CASSLTVNYGYTF
j_gene: TRBJ2-5; v_gene: TRBV28; CDR3aa: CASRRQGQETQYF
j_gene: TRBJ2-5; v_gene: TRBV7-2; CDR3aa: CASSLAQRYQETQYF
j_gene: TRBJ2-3; v_gene: TRBV12-3/TRBV12-4; CDR3aa: CASTNPGESTDTQYF
j_gene: TRBJ2-1; v_gene: TRBV7-9; CDR3aa: CASSRDTLYNEQFF
j_gene: TRBJ2-2; v_gene: TRBV25-1; CDR3aa: CASSDEWDGELFF
j_gene: TRBJ2-7; v_gene: TRBV6-6; CDR3aa: CASSYLQTGYEQYF
j_gene: TRBJ1-2; v_gene: TRBV29-1; CDR3aa: CSVEDPANYGYTF
j_gene: TRBJ1-2; v_gene: TRBV29-1; CDR3aa: CSTTPDSLFDGYTF
j_gene: TRBJ1-1; v_gene: TRBV7-8; CDR3aa: CASSLAGNEAFF